Listed below are T cell receptor beta chains from one sample, sequenced in a study of blood T cells in healthy people across ages. TCRdb used MiXCR to reprocess the 5' RACE reads, holding one entry per CDR3 protein. In the table there are just over 1 million distinct CDR3 sequences, roughly 45% of which are singletons. Sequencing was done on a sample of blood. These receptors came from a woman aged 55-69 years in good health. CDR3s include the opening cysteine and the closing phenylalanine or tryptophan. D genes are given only for firm matches. The size entry is marked missing in some rows and otherwise reads once, few, many or a size class.

clone size: -
J gene: TRBJ1-2
V gene: TRBV5-6
D gene: -
CDR3 DNA: TGTGCCAGCAGCTTGGACATAATGTCTAACTATGGCTACACCTTC
CDR3 protein: CASSLDIMSNYGYTF

clone size: -
J gene: TRBJ2-7
V gene: TRBV7-8
D gene: TRBD2
CDR3 DNA: TGTGCCAGCTGCTTAGCGGCCAGGCTAGCGGGATCCCACGAGCAGTACTTC
CDR3 protein: CASCLAARLAGSHEQYF

clone size: few
J gene: TRBJ2-2
V gene: TRBV14
D gene: -
CDR3 DNA: TGTGCCAGCAGCCAACGGCCCCCCGGGGAGCTGTTTTTT
CDR3 protein: CASSQRPPGELFF

clone size: -
J gene: TRBJ2-1
V gene: TRBV27
D gene: TRBD1
CDR3 DNA: TGTGCCAGCAGTGAATATACCGGGACAGGGTATAATACTGAGCAGTTCTTC
CDR3 protein: CASSEYTGTGYNTEQFF

clone size: once
J gene: TRBJ2-7
V gene: TRBV25-1
D gene: -
CDR3 DNA: TGTGCCAGCAGTCGGGACACCGGACCCTACGAGCAGTACTTC
CDR3 protein: CASSRDTGPYEQYF

clone size: -
J gene: TRBJ2-7
V gene: TRBV27
D gene: TRBD1
CDR3 DNA: TGTGCCAGCAGCACTTCCGGGACAGGCACCTACGAGCAGTACTTC
CDR3 protein: CASSTSGTGTYEQYF

clone size: -
J gene: TRBJ1-4
V gene: TRBV4-1
D gene: -
CDR3 DNA: TGCGCCAGCAGCCAATGGGACATGGGAGGAAAACTGTTTTTT
CDR3 protein: CASSQWDMGGKLFF

clone size: -
J gene: TRBJ2-1
V gene: TRBV12-3/TRBV12-4
D gene: -
CDR3 DNA: TGTGCCAGCAGTTTAGCTCAGGGCCTGGGGAATGAGCAGTTCTTC
CDR3 protein: CASSLAQGLGNEQFF

clone size: -
J gene: TRBJ2-7
V gene: TRBV20-1
D gene: -
CDR3 DNA: TGCAGTGCTAGTTATCGGGGGACGATTGTAGTGTACGAGCAGTACTTC
CDR3 protein: CSASYRGTIVVYEQYF

clone size: -
J gene: TRBJ2-7
V gene: TRBV7-2
D gene: TRBD1
CDR3 DNA: TGTGCCAGCACCTTAGACAGGGGATCCTACAATGAGCAGTACTTC
CDR3 protein: CASTLDRGSYNEQYF

clone size: few
J gene: TRBJ1-5
V gene: TRBV10-1
D gene: -
CDR3 DNA: TGCGCCAGCAGTGTAGGGGGAGCAAATCAGCCCCAGCATTTT
CDR3 protein: CASSVGGANQPQHF

clone size: -
J gene: TRBJ2-2
V gene: TRBV20-1
D gene: -
CDR3 DNA: TGCAGTGCTAGAGCGGGTTTGACGGGAGTGAGGGCCGGGGAGCTGTTTTTT
CDR3 protein: CSARAGLTGVRAGELFF

clone size: -
J gene: TRBJ2-1
V gene: TRBV27
D gene: TRBD2
CDR3 DNA: TGTGCCAGCAGTCATGAAGGGACTACTTGGTTCTTC
CDR3 protein: CASSHEGTTWFF

clone size: few
J gene: TRBJ2-7
V gene: TRBV7-2
D gene: TRBD2
CDR3 DNA: TGTGCCAGCAGCTTAGTCCTAGCGGGAGCAGGCGAGCAGTACTTC
CDR3 protein: CASSLVLAGAGEQYF

clone size: few
J gene: TRBJ2-1
V gene: TRBV12-3/TRBV12-4
D gene: TRBD2
CDR3 DNA: TGTGCCAGCAGTTCACCTAGCGGGAGACGGAATGAGCAGTTCTTC
CDR3 protein: CASSSPSGRRNEQFF

clone size: -
J gene: TRBJ2-1
V gene: TRBV5-4
D gene: TRBD2
CDR3 DNA: TGTGCCAGCAGCACCGGGACTAGCGGTACGAGCTCCTACAATGAGCAGTTCTTC
CDR3 protein: CASSTGTSGTSSYNEQFF

clone size: -
J gene: TRBJ2-7
V gene: TRBV5-1
D gene: -
CDR3 DNA: TGCGCCAGCAGCGCGGAAGGGGGGAGGGGTTCCTACGAGCAGTACTTC
CDR3 protein: CASSAEGGRGSYEQYF

clone size: -
J gene: TRBJ2-1
V gene: TRBV2
D gene: TRBD2
CDR3 DNA: TGTGCCAGCAGTGAAGGTGCTAGCGGAAGTATAGATGAGCAGTTCTTC
CDR3 protein: CASSEGASGSIDEQFF

clone size: few
J gene: TRBJ2-7
V gene: TRBV15
D gene: -
CDR3 DNA: TGTGCCACCAGCACTGAAAGCAAGATGCTCTACGAGCAGTACTTC
CDR3 protein: CATSTESKMLYEQYF

clone size: -
J gene: TRBJ2-7
V gene: TRBV11-3
D gene: -
CDR3 DNA: TGTGCCAGCAGCTCGGCCACAGGCTACGAGCAGTACTTC
CDR3 protein: CASSSATGYEQYF

clone size: -
J gene: TRBJ1-2
V gene: TRBV25-1
D gene: TRBD1
CDR3 DNA: TGTGCCAGCAGTCGCTCCGGGACAGAAAGTGGCTACACCTTC
CDR3 protein: CASSRSGTESGYTF

clone size: -
J gene: TRBJ2-3
V gene: TRBV11-3
D gene: -
CDR3 DNA: TGTGCCAGCAGCCCGGGGGAGAATACGCAGTATTTT
CDR3 protein: CASSPGENTQYF

clone size: -
J gene: TRBJ2-3
V gene: TRBV12-3/TRBV12-4
D gene: -
CDR3 DNA: TGTGCCAGCAGGAGGGGGGTAACGGGAGGCACAGATACGCAGTATTTT
CDR3 protein: CASRRGVTGGTDTQYF

clone size: -
J gene: TRBJ1-2
V gene: TRBV5-1
D gene: -
CDR3 DNA: TGCGCCAGCAGCTTGGACCCCCCAAGCTACACCTTC
CDR3 protein: CASSLDPPSYTF

clone size: -
J gene: TRBJ1-6
V gene: TRBV15
D gene: -
CDR3 DNA: TGTGCCACCAGCGTCAAAAACAAAAGAGCGGGCCTTGGGTCACCCCTCCACTTT
CDR3 protein: CATSVKNKRAGLGSPLHF

clone size: -
J gene: TRBJ2-1
V gene: TRBV5-1
D gene: -
CDR3 DNA: TGCGCCAGTACAATCGGGGGCCAGATTCTCAATGAGCAGTTCTTC
CDR3 protein: CASTIGGQILNEQFF

clone size: -
J gene: TRBJ2-4
V gene: TRBV21-1
D gene: -
CDR3 DNA: TGTGCCAGCATCCCAAGAAGGAAAAACATTCAGTACTTC
CDR3 protein: CASIPRRKNIQYF

clone size: -
J gene: TRBJ2-1
V gene: TRBV2
D gene: TRBD1
CDR3 DNA: TGTGCCAGCAGTGAAGCGCGGTTTGCGGGACAGGGATTTTACAATGAGCAGTTCTTC
CDR3 protein: CASSEARFAGQGFYNEQFF

clone size: -
J gene: TRBJ2-7
V gene: TRBV3-1
D gene: -
CDR3 DNA: TGTGCCAGCAGCCAAGACGGCGGACCCACCTACGAGCAGTACTTC
CDR3 protein: CASSQDGGPTYEQYF

clone size: -
J gene: TRBJ2-7
V gene: TRBV11-2
D gene: TRBD2
CDR3 DNA: TGTGCCAGCAGCTCTCACGTAGGGACTAGAGGGTACGAGCAGTACTTC
CDR3 protein: CASSSHVGTRGYEQYF

clone size: -
J gene: TRBJ2-5
V gene: TRBV12-3/TRBV12-4
D gene: TRBD1
CDR3 DNA: TGTGCCAGCAGTGACCCCGGGACAGGGGTCTACGAGCTGTACTTC
CDR3 protein: CASSDPGTGVYELYF

clone size: few
J gene: TRBJ2-1
V gene: TRBV4-2
D gene: -
CDR3 DNA: TGTGCCAGCAGCCAAGATCCAGGCGGTGAGCAGTTCTTC
CDR3 protein: CASSQDPGGEQFF

clone size: few
J gene: TRBJ1-5
V gene: TRBV18
D gene: -
CDR3 DNA: TGTGCCAGCTCACGTCAGGGTAATGGCAATCAGCCCCAGCATTTT
CDR3 protein: CASSRQGNGNQPQHF

clone size: -
J gene: TRBJ2-7
V gene: TRBV27
D gene: -
CDR3 DNA: TGTGCCAGCAGTGTCGGCAGGTTCTACGAGCAGTACTTC
CDR3 protein: CASSVGRFYEQYF

clone size: few
J gene: TRBJ2-1
V gene: TRBV5-1
D gene: -
CDR3 DNA: TGCGCCAGCAGCAAAGACCCAGGGCCCTCTCCGCATCAGTTCTTC
CDR3 protein: CASSKDPGPSPHQFF

clone size: few
J gene: TRBJ1-1
V gene: TRBV14
D gene: -
CDR3 DNA: TGTGCCAGCAGCCAATTCGGGGTTGAAGCTTTCTTT
CDR3 protein: CASSQFGVEAFF

clone size: -
J gene: TRBJ2-7
V gene: TRBV9
D gene: -
CDR3 DNA: TGTGCCAGCAGCGTAGGAGCGGACGTATCCTACGAGCAGTACTTC
CDR3 protein: CASSVGADVSYEQYF

clone size: few
J gene: TRBJ2-1
V gene: TRBV15
D gene: TRBD2
CDR3 DNA: TGTGCCACTTCCGGGACTAGCGGACACAGCAGGTACAATGAGCAGTTCTTC
CDR3 protein: CATSGTSGHSRYNEQFF